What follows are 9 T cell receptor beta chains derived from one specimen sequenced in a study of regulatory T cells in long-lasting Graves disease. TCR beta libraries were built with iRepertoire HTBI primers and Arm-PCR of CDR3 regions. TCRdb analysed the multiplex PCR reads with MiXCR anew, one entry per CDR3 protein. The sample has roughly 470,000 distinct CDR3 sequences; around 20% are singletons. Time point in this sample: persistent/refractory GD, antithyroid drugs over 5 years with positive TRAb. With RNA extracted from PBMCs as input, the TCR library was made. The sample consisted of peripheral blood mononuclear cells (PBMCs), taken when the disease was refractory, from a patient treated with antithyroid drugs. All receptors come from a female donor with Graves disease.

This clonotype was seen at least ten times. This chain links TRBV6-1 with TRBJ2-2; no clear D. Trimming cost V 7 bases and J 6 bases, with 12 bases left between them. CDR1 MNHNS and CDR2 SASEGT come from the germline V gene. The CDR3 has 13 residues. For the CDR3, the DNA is TGTGCCAGCACTTTAAGGGATGCCGGGGAGCTGTTTTTT. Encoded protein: CASTLRDAGELFF.

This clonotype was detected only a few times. This CDR3 is CASSLRDRVWGANVLTF. CDR3 nucleotides: TGTGCCAGCAGTTTAAGGGACAGGGTGTGGGGGGCCAACGTCCTGACTTTC. V is TRBV12-3 or TRBV12-4 and J is TRBJ2-6; 9 bases match TRBD1. V shed 2 bases, J shed 4 bases, and the junction held 6 bases outside the gene matches. This CDR3 is 17 amino acids long.

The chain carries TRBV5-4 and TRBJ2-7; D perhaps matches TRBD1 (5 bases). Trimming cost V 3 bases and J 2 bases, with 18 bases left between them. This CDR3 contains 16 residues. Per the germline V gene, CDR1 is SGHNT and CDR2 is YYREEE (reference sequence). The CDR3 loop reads CASSWPLTGSPYEQYF. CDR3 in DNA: TGTGCCAGCAGCTGGCCCCTCACAGGATCACCCTACGAGCAGTACTTC.

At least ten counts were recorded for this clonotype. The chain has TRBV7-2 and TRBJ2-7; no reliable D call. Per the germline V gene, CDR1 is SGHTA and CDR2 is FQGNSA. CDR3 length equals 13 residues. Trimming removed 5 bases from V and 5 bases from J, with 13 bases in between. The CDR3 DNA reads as TGTGCCAGCAGCCTTCGGGTTAGCAACGAGCAGTACTTC. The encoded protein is CASSLRVSNEQYF.

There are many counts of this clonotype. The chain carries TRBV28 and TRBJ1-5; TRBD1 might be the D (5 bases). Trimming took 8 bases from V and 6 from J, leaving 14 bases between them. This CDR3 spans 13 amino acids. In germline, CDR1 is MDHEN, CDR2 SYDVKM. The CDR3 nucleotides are TGTGCCAGCTGGGCGGGGGGGGTTCAGCCCCAGCATTTT. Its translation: CASWAGGVQPQHF.

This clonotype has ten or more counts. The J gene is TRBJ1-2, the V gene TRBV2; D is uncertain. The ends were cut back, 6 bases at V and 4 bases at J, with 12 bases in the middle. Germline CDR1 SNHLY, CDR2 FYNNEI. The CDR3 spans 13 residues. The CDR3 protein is CASRGTGGYGYTF. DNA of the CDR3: TGTGCCAGCAGGGGAACGGGCGGCTATGGCTACACCTTC.

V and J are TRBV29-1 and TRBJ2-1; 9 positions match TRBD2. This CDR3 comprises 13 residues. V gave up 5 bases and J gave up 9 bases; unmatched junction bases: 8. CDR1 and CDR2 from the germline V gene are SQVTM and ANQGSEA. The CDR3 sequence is CSVSRGSGSEQFF. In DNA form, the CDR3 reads TGCAGCGTTAGTCGAGGTAGCGGGAGTGAGCAGTTCTTC.

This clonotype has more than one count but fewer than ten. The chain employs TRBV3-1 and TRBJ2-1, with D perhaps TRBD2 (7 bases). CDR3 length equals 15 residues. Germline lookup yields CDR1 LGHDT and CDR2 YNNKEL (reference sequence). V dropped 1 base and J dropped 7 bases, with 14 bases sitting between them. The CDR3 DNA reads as TGTGCCAGCAGCCAAGCGGGGGGCTTATCGAATGAGCAGTTCTTC. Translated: CASSQAGGLSNEQFF.

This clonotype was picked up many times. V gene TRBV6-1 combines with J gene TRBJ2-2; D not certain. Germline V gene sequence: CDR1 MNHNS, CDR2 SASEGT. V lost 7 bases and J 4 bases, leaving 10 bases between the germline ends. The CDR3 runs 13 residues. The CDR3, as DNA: TGTGCCAGCACTTCTGGGTCCACCGGGGAGCTGTTTTTT. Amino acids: CASTSGSTGELFF.